Listed below are T cell receptor beta chains from one sample, sequenced in a study of breast tumors, draining lymph nodes, adjacent tissues. From the multiplex PCR reads, TCRdb called clonotypes with MiXCR, one entry per CDR3 protein. Of approximately 170,000 distinct CDR3 sequences in the sample, 33% were seen once. The source material was axillary lymph node tissue. These TCRs come from a female donor with breast cancer. Some clones in this sample may be carry-over from other donors' samples. The CDR3 runs from the conserved cysteine through the conserved F or W. The D gene is left open where the match is weak. Clone size appears in some rows only: once, few, many, or a class for an expanded clone.

D gene: .; J gene: TRBJ2-5; V gene: TRBV19; clone size: many; CDR3 protein: CASTSGYNQETQYF; CDR3 DNA: TGTGCCAGTACCTCGGGTTACAACCAAGAGACCCAGTACTTC
D gene: .; J gene: TRBJ2-7; V gene: TRBV5-8; clone size: few; CDR3 protein: CASSFGGAGYEQYF; CDR3 DNA: TGTGCCAGCAGCTTCGGGGGCGCAGGCTACGAGCAGTACTTC
D gene: TRBD2; J gene: TRBJ2-1; V gene: TRBV7-3; clone size: many; CDR3 protein: CASSLALAGPSGNEQFF; CDR3 DNA: TGTGCCAGCAGCTTAGCGCTAGCGGGGCCCTCGGGGAATGAGCAGTTCTTC
D gene: TRBD1; J gene: TRBJ2-7; V gene: TRBV6-6; clone size: many; CDR3 protein: CASTPPAGQGPYEQYF; CDR3 DNA: TGTGCCAGCACCCCGCCGGCGGGACAGGGCCCCTACGAGCAGTACTTC
D gene: .; J gene: TRBJ1-3; V gene: TRBV28; clone size: .; CDR3 protein: CASSFAAGTYSGNTIYF; CDR3 DNA: TGTGCCAGCAGTTTTGCGGCAGGGACCTACTCTGGAAACACCATATATTTT
D gene: TRBD2; J gene: TRBJ2-3; V gene: TRBV10-3; clone size: many; CDR3 protein: CATDPGLSSDTQYF; CDR3 DNA: TGTGCCACCGACCCGGGACTAAGTTCAGATACGCAGTATTTT
D gene: TRBD1; J gene: TRBJ1-4; V gene: TRBV11-2; clone size: .; CDR3 protein: CASSLVSGGGEKLFF; CDR3 DNA: TGTGCCAGCAGCTTAGTGTCAGGGGGCGGCGAAAAACTGTTTTTT
D gene: TRBD1; J gene: TRBJ1-2; V gene: TRBV5-1; clone size: .; CDR3 protein: CACSLASGQTSPGYTF; CDR3 DNA: TGCGCCTGCAGCTTGGCTTCGGGACAGACTAGCCCGGGCTACACCTTC
D gene: TRBD2; J gene: TRBJ2-2; V gene: TRBV29-1; clone size: .; CDR3 protein: CSLASGGTGELFF; CDR3 DNA: TGCAGCTTAGCCTCGGGGGGCACCGGGGAGCTGTTTTTT
D gene: .; J gene: TRBJ2-2; V gene: TRBV7-9; clone size: many; CDR3 protein: CASSLAAHTSGELFF; CDR3 DNA: TGTGCCAGCAGCTTAGCGGCCCACACCTCCGGGGAGCTGTTTTTT